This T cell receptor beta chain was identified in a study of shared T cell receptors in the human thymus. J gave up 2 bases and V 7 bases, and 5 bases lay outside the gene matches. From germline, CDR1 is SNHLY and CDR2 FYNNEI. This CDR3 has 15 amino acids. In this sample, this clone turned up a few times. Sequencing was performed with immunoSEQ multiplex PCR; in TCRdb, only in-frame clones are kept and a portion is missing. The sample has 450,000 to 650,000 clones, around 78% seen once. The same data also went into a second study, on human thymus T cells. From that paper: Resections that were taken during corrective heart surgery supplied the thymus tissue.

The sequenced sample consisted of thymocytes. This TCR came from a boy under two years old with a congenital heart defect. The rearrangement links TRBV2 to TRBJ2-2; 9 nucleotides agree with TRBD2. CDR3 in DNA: TGTGCCAGCAAACAGCGGGAGGTTAACACCGGGGAGCTGTTTTTT. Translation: CASKQREVNTGELFF.